This TCR beta chain was retrieved from a study of cytomegalovirus exposure and HLA in healthy donors. Findings and limits, study-wide: Most TCR sequences were rare, but some public TCRs occurred in many donors. The study put some 160 TCR beta chains on its list as cytomegalovirus-associated.

Separate from the roughly 700-subject first cohort was the roughly 120-subject validation cohort, to which the donors belonged. This clone came up once. Its specificity is unknown. Method: immunoSEQ multiplex PCR; TCRdb's copy keeps in-frame clones and lacks some. Of roughly 270,000 clones detected, roughly 90% appear once; the ten largest clones hold approximately 0.9%. Trimming took 7 bases from V and 3 from J, leaving 12 bases between them. CDR3 length equals 14 residues. The V gene's germline CDR1 is MNHEY and CDR2 SVGAGI. The chain couples TRBV6-5 to TRBJ2-2; D might be TRBD2 (6 bases). The material sequenced was PBMCs. The TCR comes from a woman aged 18-29 years in good health and CMV-seronegative. The CDR3, as DNA: TGTGCCAGCACCCGGGGGAGTGACACCGGGGAGCTGTTTTTT. Residues: CASTRGSDTGELFF.